This is a list of T cell receptor beta chains from one sample in a study of blood T cell repertoires in COVID-19. TCRdb's table, derived via immunoSEQ multiplex PCR, lists solely in-frame clones and lacks some. Here the sample spans some 240,000 clones, 60% to 85% being singletons. Material: peripheral blood. These receptors all stem from a woman aged 70-85 years with acute or convalescent COVID-19. The CDR3 runs from the conserved cysteine through the conserved F or W. Fields, in order: clone size, J gene, V gene, D gene, CDR3 protein, CDR3 DNA. The D gene is left open where the match is weak. Size values are once, few and many counts, or a class for expanded clones, and some rows have none.

- | TRBJ2-3 | TRBV9 | TRBD2 | CASSVQLAGGPSTDTQYF | TGTGCCAGCAGCGTACAGCTAGCGGGGGGGCCGAGCACAGATACGCAGTATTTT
few | TRBJ1-3 | TRBV11-2 | - | CASSEWAGGNTIYF | TGTGCCAGCAGCGAATGGGCAGGAGGAAACACCATATATTTT
- | TRBJ1-1 | TRBV3-1/TRBV3-2 | - | CASSPGSRKEAFF | TGTGCCAGCAGCCCCGGGTCCCGAAAAGAAGCTTTCTTT
- | TRBJ2-5 | TRBV5-8 | TRBD2 | CASSLVVQAGGQETQYF | TGTGCCAGCAGCTTGGTAGTCCAAGCGGGGGGGCAAGAGACCCAGTACTTC
- | TRBJ2-1 | TRBV5-5 | - | CASSGSSSYNEQFF | TGTGCCAGCAGCGGGTCTAGCTCCTACAATGAGCAGTTCTTC
- | TRBJ1-5 | TRBV6-5 | TRBD1 | CASKGTVYQPQHF | TGTGCCAGCAAAGGGACAGTCTATCAGCCCCAGCATTTT
- | TRBJ1-1 | TRBV12-3/TRBV12-4 | - | CASSFAGGEAFF | TGTGCCAGCAGTTTTGCGGGGGGTGAAGCTTTCTTT
few | TRBJ1-2 | TRBV12-3/TRBV12-4 | - | CASSLGTNYGYTF | TGTGCCAGCAGTTTAGGGACAAACTATGGCTACACCTTC
few | TRBJ1-5 | TRBV12-3/TRBV12-4 | - | CASSFLEDQPQHF | TGTGCCAGCAGTTTTCTTGAGGATCAGCCCCAGCATTTT
once | TRBJ2-3 | TRBV9 | TRBD1 | CASSPRDRGIIDTQYF | TGTGCCAGCAGCCCCCGGGACAGGGGGATCATAGATACGCAGTATTTT
- | TRBJ1-1 | TRBV19 | TRBD1 | CASSLRDRVSAFF | TGTGCCAGTAGTCTCCGAGACAGGGTATCAGCTTTCTTT
- | TRBJ2-4 | TRBV27 | TRBD1 | CASSPRTGIKNIQYF | TGTGCCAGCAGTCCCCGGACAGGGATCAAAAACATTCAGTACTTC
- | TRBJ1-1 | TRBV2 | - | CASSEQGMNTEAFF | TGTGCCAGCAGTGAACAGGGGATGAACACTGAAGCTTTCTTT
- | TRBJ2-3 | TRBV5-1 | TRBD2 | CASCREGSSTDTQYF | TGCGCCAGCTGCCGGGAGGGGAGCAGCACAGATACGCAGTATTTT
- | TRBJ2-3 | TRBV5-1 | TRBD2 | CASSLVGGSSDTQYF | TGCGCCAGCAGCTTGGTGGGGGGGTCTTCAGATACGCAGTATTTT
few | TRBJ2-3 | TRBV5-1 | TRBD1 | CASSLIGTGTTDTQYF | TGCGCCAGCAGCTTGATCGGGACAGGGACAACAGATACGCAGTATTTT
- | TRBJ2-7 | TRBV6-2/TRBV6-3 | TRBD1 | CASSGDRVREQYF | TGTGCCAGCAGTGGGGACAGGGTGAGGGAGCAGTACTTC
- | TRBJ1-3 | TRBV6-5 | - | CASGFGRGVENTIYF | TGTGCCAGCGGGTTCGGGAGGGGGGTGGAAAACACCATATATTTT
- | TRBJ1-4 | TRBV19 | - | CASSLRPLQATSTNEKLFF | TGTGCCAGTAGTCTCCGGCCCCTTCAGGCCACCTCAACTAATGAAAAACTGTTTTTT
- | TRBJ2-3 | TRBV7-6 | TRBD2 | CASSLSPLAGHTDTQYF | TGTGCCAGCAGCTTGAGTCCTCTAGCGGGGCACACAGATACGCAGTATTTT
- | TRBJ2-3 | TRBV12-3/TRBV12-4 | - | CATRGRTQYF | TGTGCCACCCGGGGAAGGACGCAGTATTTT
- | TRBJ2-7 | TRBV30 | TRBD1 | CAWSPNRQGEPYEQYF | TGTGCCTGGAGCCCGAACCGACAGGGTGAACCCTACGAGCAGTACTTC
- | TRBJ2-3 | TRBV9 | TRBD2 | CASSVDGGVGDTQYF | TGTGCCAGCAGCGTAGACGGGGGGGTTGGGGATACGCAGTATTTT
- | TRBJ2-1 | TRBV2 | - | CASSEGGTTYNEQFF | TGTGCCAGCAGTGAAGGGGGGACAACCTACAATGAGCAGTTCTTC
- | TRBJ2-7 | TRBV5-1 | - | CASSLDGPYEQYF | TGCGCCAGCAGCTTGGATGGCCCCTACGAGCAGTACTTC
- | TRBJ2-2 | TRBV2 | - | CASSERQGSTGELFF | TGTGCCAGCAGTGAAAGGCAGGGGAGCACCGGGGAGCTGTTTTTT
once | TRBJ1-4 | TRBV28 | - | CASSSGQLREKLFF | TGTGCCAGCAGCTCCGGACAACTGAGGGAAAAACTGTTTTTT
- | TRBJ2-3 | TRBV24-1 | - | CATSTPGIGSTDTQYF | TGTGCCACCAGTACACCAGGGATAGGGAGCACAGATACGCAGTATTTT
once | TRBJ2-3 | TRBV18 | TRBD2 | CASSPTSGTSGRDTQYF | TGTGCCAGCTCACCAACCTCCGGGACTAGCGGGCGGGATACGCAGTATTTT
- | TRBJ2-3 | TRBV7-3 | - | CASSSIGTPNTDTQYF | TGTGCCAGCAGCTCAATCGGGACTCCCAACACAGATACGCAGTATTTT
- | TRBJ1-2 | TRBV6-1 | - | CASSELLSAYGYTF | TGTGCCAGCAGTGAACTACTGTCTGCCTATGGCTACACCTTC
- | TRBJ1-2 | TRBV6-5 | TRBD1 | CASSYSAATGVYGYTF | TGTGCCAGCAGTTACTCCGCCGCGACAGGGGTTTATGGCTACACCTTC
- | TRBJ2-2 | TRBV10-3 | - | CAIRLGGPDTGELFF | TGTGCCATCAGACTCGGGGGGCCCGACACCGGGGAGCTGTTTTTT
- | TRBJ2-5 | TRBV18 | TRBD2 | CASSSNALAGGQVETQYF | TGTGCCAGCTCATCAAACGCCCTAGCGGGGGGGCAAGTGGAGACCCAGTACTTC
once | TRBJ2-3 | TRBV10-3 | - | CAISQGYTDTQYF | TGTGCCATCAGTCAGGGGTACACAGATACGCAGTATTTT
- | TRBJ2-1 | TRBV5-1 | TRBD1 | CASSFGTGAVHEQFF | TGCGCCAGCAGCTTCGGGACAGGGGCTGTCCATGAGCAGTTCTTC
- | TRBJ1-3 | TRBV9 | - | CASSGSVAGAGHTIYF | TGTGCCAGCAGCGGTTCCGTGGCAGGGGCGGGTCACACCATATATTTT
- | TRBJ2-1 | TRBV30 | - | CAWSSGLLDNEQFF | TGTGCCTGGAGCTCCGGACTACTCGACAATGAGCAGTTCTTC
- | TRBJ2-3 | TRBV27 | TRBD2 | CASSRGGGGRTDTQYF | TGTGCCAGCAGTCGGGGCGGCGGGGGGCGCACAGATACGCAGTATTTT
- | TRBJ1-3 | TRBV6-6 | - | CASSYSSGSGNTIYF | TGTGCCAGCAGTTACTCCAGTGGTTCTGGAAACACCATATATTTT
- | TRBJ2-7 | TRBV24-1 | - | CATSDLRGGEYF | TGTGCCACCAGTGATTTGAGGGGCGGGGAGTACTTC
- | TRBJ2-5 | TRBV20-1 | TRBD2 | CIVAGGETQYF | TGCATTGTCGCGGGGGGGGAGACCCAGTACTTC
- | TRBJ2-5 | TRBV11-1 | - | CASATNQETQYF | TGTGCCAGCGCGACTAACCAAGAGACCCAGTACTTC